What follows is one T cell receptor (beta chain) and its context. Its antigen is undetermined. This sample is part of a study of CD8+ T cells in alopecia areata. Regarding the study as a whole: For lesional scalp, especially alopecia totalis/universalis, clonality was higher than in normal scalp. Scalp specimens additionally yield sequences from normal skin's resident alphabeta T cells.

Extracted RNA was reverse transcribed into cDNA, the sequencing template. Profiling relied on immunoSEQ multiplex PCR, and the TCRdb table lists in-frame clones only, not all of them. The data show over 25,000 clones, 60% to 85% seen once. Peripheral blood, together with lesional scalp punch biopsies, was collected from alopecia areata patients. Sequencing input: NKG2D-low CD8+ T cells sorted from blood. The TCR was taken from a human donor with alopecia areata.

For the CDR3, the DNA is TGTGCCAGCAGTCGGACAGGGCTGTACGAGCAGTACTTC. Its translation is CASSRTGLYEQYF. The chain uses TRBV27 and TRBJ2-7, with 8 bases identical to TRBD1. Germline trimming cut 5 bases from V and 4 bases from J; bases unmatched to any gene: 4. CDR1 is MNHEY and CDR2 is SMNVEV in the germline V gene (reference sequence). The CDR3 is 13 residues long.